This TCR beta chain comes out of a study of identical twins listed by TCRdb under 2016. Some background on the complete study: To test whether fetal clonotypes persist, this study deep-sequenced TCR alpha and beta repertoires from monozygotic twins, from unrelated adults of various ages, and from cord blood. To rule out contamination, replicate twin experiments were performed at different times with different library preparation protocols.

As regards this clonotype: Its antigen is still unknown. The input lacks base qualities; no much larger clone sits a single base away.

Every donor was a healthy Caucasian. The twin cohort consisted of three pairs of female monozygotic twins, all aged roughly 18 to 29 years. Positive isolation kits from Invitrogen were used to isolate CD4+ and CD8+ T cell populations. V loses 4 bases at its end and J loses 1 base; junction bases beyond the gene matches: 9. CDR1 SQVTM and CDR2 ANQGSEA are derived from the germline V gene. The CDR3 starts with the cysteine, ends with the phenylalanine, and has 15 residues. Solely the CDR3 DNA is kept, with 45 bases framed from the first base. Study-wide findings and limitations: Recombination models systematically underestimated out-of-frame TCR alpha sharing in monozygotic twins but agreed with sharing between unrelated individuals. Because the same donors could not be followed over many years, conclusions were based on cross-sectional statistical analysis. Excess twin sharing in beta out-of-frame sequences was weaker because fewer shared sequences lowered the signal-to-noise ratio. Invariant T cells such as MAIT and iNKT could partly confound zero-insertion analyses, though diverse VJ usage argued against this for most clonotypes. Compared with coincidental sharing between unrelated individuals, out-of-frame TCR alpha sequences shared between twins had an excess of sequences with low generation probability. Fewer insertions were carried by abundant cord blood beta clonotypes; a weaker similar trend was observed in young adult naive repertoires, while no such trend was observed in memory repertoires.

Receptors were amplified or captured by 5' RACE. Sequencing was performed on an Illumina HiSeq 2000. Template switching added a universal primer binding site, and the final cDNA carried a unique molecular identifier that allowed TCR cDNA molecules to be counted accurately. First-strand cDNA for TCR alpha and beta chains was synthesized from specific primers in the conserved constant-segment region. To control for contamination, every cDNA library was double barcoded, receiving both a SMART-Mk sample barcode and Illumina barcodes. Two successive PCR steps introduced TruSeq adapter sequences along with Illumina sample barcodes. Sequencing of the TCR alpha and beta cDNA libraries was done on the Illumina HiSeq platform using custom primers. As for the authors' bioinformatics: MiGEC processed the raw reads to extract unique molecular identifiers, while MiXCR was used to determine the CDR3 positions. Recombination models were inferred per individual with the repgenHMM and IGoR tools using an EM algorithm. The tcR package in R was used for shared clonotype analysis, with sharing normalized by the product of cloneset sizes. Out-of-frame nonproductive sequences were analyzed to study raw recombination free of thymic and clonal selection effects. In-frame beta chains were kept once TCRdb had trimmed the public reads at Q25 with fastp and called clones with MiXCR. For every CDR3 protein sequence, its rows merge into one entry that carries the most common genes and DNA. The authors' filters were not applied to this entry. The sample table contains fewer than 550,000 distinct CDR3 sequences; only one count was recorded for roughly an eighth of them. The ten biggest clones cover around 0.98% of the sample.

This same sample was also taken into another study, of yellow fever vaccine responses in identical twins. The second study also describes: The T cell response to vaccination in identical twins was reported by the authors to appear partly convergent and partly personalized. Focusing on identical twins, the study followed the T cell clones that responded to the vaccine, and did so with precision.

The chain is made from TRBV29-1 and TRBJ1-1; TRBD1 lines up with 7 middle nucleotides. This TCR was sampled from a young woman in good health. Sequencing input: CD4+ T cells sorted from blood. The DNA sequence is TGCAGCGTTGTGGCGGCGACAGGGCCGAACACTGAAGCTTTCTTT. Its translation is CSVVAATGPNTEAFF.